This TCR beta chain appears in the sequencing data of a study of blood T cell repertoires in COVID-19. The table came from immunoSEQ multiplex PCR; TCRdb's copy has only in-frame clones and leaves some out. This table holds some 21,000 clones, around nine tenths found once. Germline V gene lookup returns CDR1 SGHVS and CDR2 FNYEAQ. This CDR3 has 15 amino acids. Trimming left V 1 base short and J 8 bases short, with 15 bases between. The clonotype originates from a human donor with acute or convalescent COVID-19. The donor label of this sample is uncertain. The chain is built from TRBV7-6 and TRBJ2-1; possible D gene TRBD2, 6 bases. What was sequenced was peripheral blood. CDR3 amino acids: CASSLGSGFWDEQFF. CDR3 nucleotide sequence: TGTGCCAGCAGCTTAGGGAGCGGGTTTTGGGATGAGCAGTTCTTC.